This T cell receptor (beta chain) was observed in a study of CD8 T cells in ankylosing spondylitis. V was pared by 6 bases and J by 5 bases, with 17 bases between. CDR1 and CDR2 from the germline V gene are MNHNS and SASEGT. The CDR3 consists of 15 residues. General study points: Disease-linked clones bore a CD8+ phenotype and were relatively rare in peripheral blood. From matched ankylosing spondylitis synovial fluid, disease-linked clones were reportedly recovered at significantly enriched levels. Apparently characteristic of ankylosing spondylitis blood was a TCR beta motif (roughly eight highly homologous variants).

TCRdb re-called the 5' RACE reads with MiXCR, one entry per CDR3 protein. The data show under 450,000 distinct CDR3 sequences, roughly a sixth seen once. This clonotype was seen a few times. Its cognate antigen is unknown. This clonotype was obtained from a male donor with ankylosing spondylitis. The V and J genes are TRBV6-1 and TRBJ2-1, with D perhaps matching TRBD1 (5 bases). The sequenced sample consisted of blood, either unsorted or a sorted T cell fraction (not recorded which). The CDR3 spells CASRQTAILNNEQFF. As DNA, the CDR3 is TGTGCCAGCAGGCAGACAGCTATCCTAAACAATGAGCAGTTCTTC.